These 9 T cell receptor beta chains were sequenced from one sample in a study of patients and donors after allogeneic stem cell transplantation. MiXCR was run by TCRdb on the RT-PCR reads, yielding one entry per CDR3 protein. The data contain about 150,000 distinct CDR3 sequences, about two fifths of them singletons. The sequenced material came from blood, either unsorted or a sorted T cell fraction (not recorded which). Receptors were obtained from a human donor who was either an allogeneic HSCT recipient or a stem cell or donor lymphocyte infusion donor (not recorded which). It is not recorded whose cells these are; they may come from a transplant donor.

This chain joins TRBV20-1 and TRBJ1-4, with no clear D. Trimming removed 0 bases from V and 8 bases from J, with 16 bases in between. Germline V gene lookup returns CDR1 DFQATT and CDR2 SNEGSKA (reference sequence). The CDR3 totals 15 residues. The CDR3 region is CSARDRTLSGEKLFF. For the CDR3, the DNA is TGCAGTGCTAGAGATCGCACCCTATCGGGAGAAAAACTGTTTTTT.

V is TRBV15 and J is TRBJ1-6, with D unclear. Trimming stripped 3 bases from V and 0 bases from J, with 12 bases between. Germline CDR1 is LNHNV and CDR2 is YYDKDF (reference sequence). The CDR3 covers 17 residues. The CDR3 protein is CATSRVTGSSYNSPLHF. The CDR3 nucleotides are TGTGCCACCAGCAGGGTAACGGGGAGCTCCTATAATTCACCCCTCCACTTT.

V gene TRBV20-1 combines with J gene TRBJ2-7, with D possibly matching TRBD2 (7 bases). The V and J ends lost 0 bases and 4 bases respectively, with 19 bases between them. This CDR3 has 16 amino acids. CDR1 is DFQATT and CDR2 is SNEGSKA in the germline V gene (reference sequence). CDR3 residues: CSARDLPGGLGYEQYF. The CDR3 coding sequence is TGCAGTGCTAGAGATCTGCCCGGGGGGCTTGGGTACGAGCAGTACTTC.

The genes are TRBV24-1 and TRBJ1-2, with D possibly matching TRBD1 (5 bases). Germline CDR1 reads KGHDR; CDR2 reads SFDVKD. The CDR3 consists of 15 residues. The ends were cut back, 3 bases at V and 4 bases at J, with 14 bases in the middle. Written as DNA, the CDR3 is TGTGCCACCAGTGATCTGGGGACCCCATTCTATGGCTACACCTTC. It specifies CATSDLGTPFYGYTF.

The chain couples TRBV29-1 to TRBJ1-3; D is unresolved. This CDR3 is built from 14 residues. The germline V gene has CDR1 SQVTM and CDR2 ANQGSEA. V was trimmed by 6 bases and J by 0 bases, leaving 12 bases between them. CDR3 DNA sequence: TGCAGCGTCGCGGAACCGTACTCTGGAAACACCATATATTTT. Translation: CSVAEPYSGNTIYF. Full variable domain (rest looked up from reference TRBV29-1 and TRBJ1-3): SAVISQKPSRDICQRGTSLTIQCQVDSQVTMMFWYRQQPGQSLTLIATANQGSEATYESGFVIDKFPISRPNLTFSTLTVSNMSPEDSSIYLCSVAEPYSGNTIYFGEGSWLTVV.

The chain uses TRBV7-3 and TRBJ2-1; D may be TRBD1 or TRBD2 (5 bases each). Trimming cost V 2 bases and J 5 bases, with 10 bases left between them. The CDR3 covers 14 residues. CDR1 is SGHTA and CDR2 is FQGTGA in the germline V gene. The CDR3 sequence is CASSLAGTDNEQFF. The CDR3 bases are TGTGCCAGCAGCTTAGCAGGGACGGACAATGAGCAGTTCTTC.

This clonotype was detected a few times. This CDR3 is CASSLGQGTNTIYF. The CDR3 nucleotides are TGTGCCAGCAGCCTAGGACAGGGGACAAACACCATATATTTT. The chain uses TRBV28 and TRBJ1-3, with 9 bases identical to TRBD1. Trimming cost V 6 bases and J 6 bases; bases outside gene matches: 6. The CDR3 runs 14 residues. Germline V CDR1 and CDR2: MDHEN, SYDVKM.

The rearrangement joins TRBV5-5 to TRBJ1-2; D is perhaps TRBD1 (6 bases). The V end lost 2 bases, the J end lost 5 bases, and 13 bases lay between the germline ends. Germline lookup yields CDR1 SGHKS and CDR2 YYEKEE (reference sequence). There are 14 residues in the CDR3. Written as DNA, the CDR3 is TGTGCCAGCAGCTTCGGGGGCGCGGGGTATGGCTACACCTTC. Protein product: CASSFGGAGYGYTF.

This clonotype has a count of ten or more. The chain uses TRBV6-2 or TRBV6-3 and TRBJ1-5; 8 bases align to TRBD1. This CDR3 comprises 17 residues. From germline, CDR1 is MNHEY and CDR2 SVGEGT. V shed 5 bases and J 4 bases; nucleotides not matched to a gene: 13. CDR3 sequence (DNA): TGTGCCAGCAGTCCCATCCAGGGGGCATCGCGGAATCAGCCCCAGCATTTT. This sequence encodes CASSPIQGASRNQPQHF.